Each of the 26 T cell receptor beta chains below was sequenced from the same sample in a study of T cells in women clearing cervical HPV infection. TCRdb keeps only in-frame clones here, not all; method: immunoSEQ multiplex PCR. The sample's table shows about 20,000 clones. Sequencing input: blood buffy coat. These receptors came from a woman between 18 and 69 years old with a cervical HPV16 infection that either progressed to CIN3+ or cleared (not recorded which).

This clone is identified as medium-sized (0.01 to 0.1%) from frequency. The read terminates 3 residues ahead of where the CDR3 ends, so the germline J gene completes it. The rearrangement links TRBV7-9 to TRBJ1-4; 8 bases line up with TRBD1. The germline V gene has CDR1 SEHNR and CDR2 FQNEAQ (reference sequence). Losses at the gene ends were 6 bases for V and 5 bases for J; bases not matched to a gene: 5. The CDR3 totals 14 residues. The CDR3 here is CASRSRGPNEKLFF. The sequenced CDR3 bases are TGTGCCAGCAGATCCAGGGGGCCGAATGAAAAA.

The CDR3 DNA, read in part, is TGTGCCAGCCGCTCAGGGCTGGGGAATTCACCA. It yields the protein CASRSGLGNSP. The entire CDR3 protein is CASRSGLGNSPLFF. The V and J genes are TRBV6-2 or TRBV6-3 and TRBJ1-4, with a tentative D call TRBD1 (5 bases). With the read ending 3 residues before the CDR3 end, the germline J gene is used to fill in that end. Germline V gene lookup returns CDR1 MNHEY and CDR2 SVGEGT. The length of the CDR3 is 14 residues.

Of note for this clone: The read ends 3 residues early relative to the CDR3; the germline J gene fills the gap. The chain uses TRBV7-2 and TRBJ2-1; 9 nucleotides match TRBD1. CDR3 length equals 14 residues. The germline V gene encodes CDR1 SGHTA and CDR2 FQGNSA. Trimming took 6 bases from V and 9 from J; bases not matched to a gene: 9. The sequenced CDR3 bases are TGTGCCAGCAGGAATCCTACAGGGGGCGGTGAG. Translating gives CASRNPTGGGE. The whole CDR3 protein is CASRNPTGGGEQFF.

Points on this clone: The read finishes 3 residues shy of the CDR3 end, and the germline J gene is used to complete it. This rearrangement joins TRBV30 to TRBJ1-2; the D gene is possibly TRBD1 (6 bases). The germline CDR1 and CDR2 sequences are GTSNPN and SVGIG (reference sequence). The CDR3 has 15 amino acids. The part of the CDR3 DNA that was read is TGTGCCTGGAGTCCAGGGGACCCCTCCTACAATGAC. This translates into CAWSPGDPSYND. From start to end, the CDR3 is CAWSPGDPSYNDYTF.

The CDR3 loop reads CASSLGRGNSPLHF. The part of the CDR3 DNA that was read is TGTGCCAGCAGCTTAGGCAGGGGTAATTCACCC. This sequence joins TRBV11-2 and TRBJ1-6, with D perhaps matching TRBD1 (6 bases). The read ends 3 residues before the CDR3 terminus; that terminus is restored from the germline J gene. CDR1 is SGHAT, CDR2 FQNNGV, per germline. Trimming cost V 1 base and J 6 bases, with 7 bases left between them. CDR3 length equals 14 residues.

With respect to this clone: The read gets to within 3 residues of the CDR3 end, and the germline J gene fills in the rest. The chain couples TRBV27 to TRBJ2-1; 7 bases are a match to TRBD2. The CDR3 totals 18 residues. Germline assignment: CDR1 MNHEY and CDR2 SMNVEV (reference sequence). J lost 5 bases, V lost 6 bases, and 19 bases had no gene match. The CDR3 here is CASSKRTRLAGDHNEQFF. The CDR3 bases that were read are TGTGCCAGCAGCAAAAGAACCCGATTGGCGGGGGACCACAATGAG.

Concerning this clone: The CDR3 end falls 3 residues outside the read, so it is completed with the germline J gene. The rearrangement links TRBV7-2 to TRBJ2-3, with D perhaps matching TRBD1 or TRBD2 (5 bases each). There are 15 residues in the CDR3. Germline V CDR1 and CDR2: SGHTA, FQGNSA. The covered CDR3 bases are TGTGCCAGCAGCTTAGTAGCCGGAGGACAAGAGACG. Protein sequence: CASSLVAGGQET. The whole CDR3 sequence reads CASSLVAGGQETQYF.

Worth noting for this clone: The read ends 3 residues before the CDR3 terminus; that terminus is restored from the germline J gene. The J gene is TRBJ2-3, the V gene TRBV12-3 or TRBV12-4; D might be TRBD2 (5 bases). V lost 7 bases and J lost 4, with 15 bases in between. CDR3 length equals 14 residues. The CDR3 region is CASILGIGADTQYF. CDR3 DNA, as far as it was read: TGTGCCAGCATCCTAGGGATCGGGGCAGATACG.

A word on this clone: The read stops 3 residues short of the end of the CDR3; the missing end is completed from the germline J gene. The V call is TRBV4-2, the J call TRBJ2-2; D may be TRBD2 (5 bases). CDR1 is LGHNA, CDR2 YNFKEQ, per germline. V was shortened by 0 bases and J by 4 bases, with 9 bases between the two germline ends. The CDR3 totals 15 residues. The CDR3 bases that were read are TGTGCCAGCAGCCAAGAAACTAGTTTCACCGGGGAG. Its protein is CASSQETSFTGE. The whole CDR3 sequence is CASSQETSFTGELFF.

CDR3 protein: CASSSLAGPRGETQYF. Incomplete CDR3 DNA: TGTGCCAGTTCTTCCCTAGCGGGGCCAAGGGGGGAGACG. The chain links TRBV19 to TRBJ2-3, with 9 bases lining up with TRBD2. Coverage ceases 3 residues before the CDR3 finishes, and the germline J gene fills in the end. Germline V gene data show CDR1 as LNHDA and CDR2 as SQIVND (reference sequence). The CDR3 extends over 16 amino acids.

Comments on this clone: The CDR3 goes on 3 residues after the read ends, and that part is filled in from the germline J gene. The chain recombines TRBV3-1 (or the pseudogene TRBV3-2) with TRBJ1-2; 8 nucleotides match TRBD1. Germline loops: CDR1 LGHDT, CDR2 YNNKEL (reference sequence). The CDR3 runs to 12 residues. The covered CDR3 bases are TGTGCCAGCAGCCCAGGGGGCCGGGGC. It encodes CASSPGGRG. The whole CDR3 reads CASSPGGRGYTF.

Notes on this clone: The read finishes 3 residues shy of the CDR3 end, and the germline J gene is used to complete it. The chain is built from TRBV6-2 or TRBV6-3 and TRBJ1-5; tentatively, D is TRBD1 (5 bases). The ends were cut back, 7 bases at V and 4 bases at J, with 20 bases in the middle. The CDR3 runs to 16 residues. Germline CDR1 is MNHEY and CDR2 is SVGEGT. The part of the CDR3 DNA that was read is TGTGCCAGCACCATTGGGGGGTTCAGTGAAAATCAGCCC. Its protein is CASTIGGFSENQP. The CDR3, in full, reads CASTIGGFSENQPQHF.

With respect to this clone: The read gets to within 3 residues of the CDR3 end, and the germline J gene fills in the rest. The genes are TRBV30 and TRBJ1-6, with D hard to call. With 1 base removed from V and 10 bases from J, the gap between germline ends came to 8 bases. Germline CDR1 and CDR2: GTSNPN and SVGIG (reference sequence). CDR3 size: 12 residues. The CDR3 protein is CAWSEVKSPLHF. The part of the CDR3 DNA that was read is TGTGCCTGGAGTGAGGTTAAATCACCC.

Points on this clone: The CDR3 goes on 3 residues after the read ends, and that part is filled in from the germline J gene. The V call is TRBV20-1, the J call TRBJ1-6; D possibly corresponds to TRBD1 (6 bases). From germline, CDR1 is DFQATT and CDR2 SNEGSKA (reference sequence). Trimming shortened V by 6 bases and J by 3 bases, and 21 bases separated the two germline ends. The CDR3 runs to 17 residues. The CDR3 reads CSARVAGDPLYNSPLHF. CDR3 DNA (partial): TGCAGTGCCCGGGTGGCAGGGGACCCTCTCTATAATTCACCC.

Notes on this clone: With the read ending 3 residues before the CDR3 end, the germline J gene is used to fill in that end. The V gene is TRBV6-2 or TRBV6-3, the J gene TRBJ1-1, with a weak D call TRBD1 (6 bases). This CDR3 is built from 13 residues. Between the trimmed V and J ends, which lost 8 bases and 4 bases, there was a span of 14 bases. CDR1 and CDR2 from the germline V gene are MNHEY and SVGEGT. The CDR3 bases that were read are TGTGCCAGCCGGAGGGGGGGAGTCACTGAA. It specifies CASRRGGVTE. The entire CDR3 protein is CASRRGGVTEAFF.

The CDR3 is CASSPYIGTGYNSPLHF. The DNA read from the CDR3 is TGCGCCAGCAGCCCCTACATCGGGACAGGATATAATTCACCC. V gene TRBV5-1 combines with J gene TRBJ1-6; 8 nucleotides agree with TRBD1. The observed sequence ends 3 residues before the CDR3 terminus, with the missing tail filled in from the germline J gene. This CDR3 has 17 residues. The V gene's germline CDR1 is SGHRS and CDR2 YFSETQ. With V trimmed by 4 bases and J by 4 bases, 10 bases remained unmatched.

Comments on this clone: The read ends 3 residues shy of where the CDR3 ends; the end is completed using the germline J gene. The chain recombines TRBV7-2 with TRBJ1-2; a possible D gene is TRBD1 (5 bases). The CDR3 extends over 13 amino acids. In germline, CDR1 is SGHTA, CDR2 FQGNSA. Partial CDR3 DNA: TGTGCCAGCAGCTTGGCGGGGGGGAATGAC. It codes for CASSLAGGND. In full, the CDR3 is CASSLAGGNDYTF.

To note about this clone: The sequence runs out 3 residues before the end of the CDR3; the remainder is reconstructed from the germline J gene. The genes are TRBV6-1 and TRBJ1-2; TRBD1 aligns across 8 bases. There are 15 residues in the CDR3. The V gene's germline CDR1 is MNHNS and CDR2 SASEGT. The DNA read from the CDR3 is TGTGCCAGCAGTGAGGACGGGACAGGCTCCTACGAC. This sequence encodes CASSEDGTGSYD. The entire CDR3 is CASSEDGTGSYDYTF.

On this clone itself: Read coverage stops 3 residues before the CDR3 terminus; the germline J gene supplies the remainder. The genes are TRBV6-2 or TRBV6-3 and TRBJ2-3, with 9 bases fitting TRBD1. The CDR3 runs 17 residues. The germline V gene encodes CDR1 MNHEY and CDR2 SVGEGT. This CDR3 is CASNSGTGLGSNQPQYF. The DNA read from the CDR3 is TGTGCCAGCAATTCCGGGACAGGGTTGGGGAGCAATCAGCCG.

Regarding this clone: From the germline J gene comes the end of the CDR3, since the read stops 3 residues before it. V gene TRBV30 combines with J gene TRBJ1-4; unclear D gene. The CDR3 length is 12 residues. CDR1 is GTSNPN, CDR2 SVGIG, per germline (reference sequence). The CDR3 bases that were read are TGTGCCTGGAGACAGACAAATTCACCA. Protein product: CAWRQTNSP. The whole CDR3 sequence reads CAWRQTNSPLFF.

In terms of frequency, this clone is medium-sized. The CDR3 DNA, read in part, is TGTGCCAGCAGTTACCCCAGCGAG. It translates to CASSYPSE. The complete CDR3 reads CASSYPSEQYF. The J gene is TRBJ2-7, the V gene TRBV6-2 or TRBV6-3; D uncertain. The read ends 3 residues before the CDR3 terminus; that terminus is restored from the germline J gene. The CDR3 has 11 amino acids. V was clipped by 2 bases and J by 6 bases, with 5 bases between them. Germline CDR1 MNHEY, CDR2 SVGEGT.

Of note for this clone: The read falls 3 residues short of the CDR3 end, and the missing part is taken from the germline J gene. This chain links TRBV19 with TRBJ2-4; 7 nucleotides agree with TRBD2. The CDR3 spans 13 residues. CDR1 is LNHDA, CDR2 SQIVND, per germline (reference sequence). CDR3 sequence reads: CASSMRRDYGQYF. The CDR3 bases that were read are TGTGCCAGTAGTATGAGGCGGGACTATGGT. Together with reference TRBV19 and TRBJ2-4, the CDR3 gives the full variable domain: DGGITQSPKYLFRKEGQNVTLSCEQNLNHDAMYWYRQDPGQGLRLIYYSQIVNDFQKGDIAEGYSVSREKKESFPLTVTSAQKNPTAFYLCASSMRRDYGQYFGAGTRLSVL.

A remark on this clone: Sequencing ends 3 residues short of the CDR3 end; the germline J gene provides the rest. V is TRBV7-2 and J is TRBJ2-3; no firm D call. Trimming left V 2 bases short and J 7 bases short, with 4 bases between. Looked up from germline, CDR1 is SGHTA and CDR2 is FQGNSA. The CDR3 contains 11 residues. The CDR3 sequence: CASSLSNTQYF. The covered CDR3 bases are TGTGCCAGCAGCTTATCTAATACG. The variable domain in full, completed from reference TRBV7-2 and TRBJ2-3, reads GAGVSQSPSNKVTEKGKDVELRCDPISGHTALYWYRQSLGQGLEFLIYFQGNSAPDKSGLPSDRFSAERTGGSVSTLTIQRTQQEDSAVYLCASSLSNTQYFGPGTRLTVL.

As for this clone: Read data end 3 residues before the CDR3 end; the end is taken from the germline J gene. The chain is built from TRBV5-6 and TRBJ1-1; D call uncertain. The CDR3 is made up of 15 amino acids. Per germline, CDR1 SGHDT and CDR2 YYEEEE. The V end was cut by 2 bases, the J end by 6 bases, with 17 bases between. The CDR3 DNA, read in part, is TGTGCCAGCAGCTTCGAGCGGAGAATGCAGGCTGAA. This translates into CASSFERRMQAE. The CDR3, in full, reads CASSFERRMQAEAFF.

In the case of this clone: The DNA ends 3 residues before the CDR3 does, and the rest of the CDR3 is filled in from the germline J gene. The V and J genes are TRBV30 and TRBJ2-3; D is unresolved. V was clipped by 4 bases and J by 4 bases, with 12 bases between them. In germline, CDR1 is GTSNPN, CDR2 SVGIG (reference sequence). The CDR3 runs to 13 residues. The CDR3 loop is CAWNRVGPDTQYF. The sequenced CDR3 bases are TGTGCCTGGAACCGGGTAGGTCCAGATACG.

For this clone: The observed sequence ends 3 residues before the CDR3 terminus, with the missing tail filled in from the germline J gene. The chain is built from TRBV2 and TRBJ1-1; a weak D match, TRBD1 (5 bases). Germline V gene data show CDR1 as SNHLY and CDR2 as FYNNEI. The CDR3 spans 17 residues. V was cut by 2 bases and J by 1 base, with 17 bases left in between. CDR3: CASSERVAGRGNTEAFF. The DNA read from the CDR3 is TGTGCCAGCAGTGAAAGGGTCGCAGGGCGCGGGAACACTGAA.